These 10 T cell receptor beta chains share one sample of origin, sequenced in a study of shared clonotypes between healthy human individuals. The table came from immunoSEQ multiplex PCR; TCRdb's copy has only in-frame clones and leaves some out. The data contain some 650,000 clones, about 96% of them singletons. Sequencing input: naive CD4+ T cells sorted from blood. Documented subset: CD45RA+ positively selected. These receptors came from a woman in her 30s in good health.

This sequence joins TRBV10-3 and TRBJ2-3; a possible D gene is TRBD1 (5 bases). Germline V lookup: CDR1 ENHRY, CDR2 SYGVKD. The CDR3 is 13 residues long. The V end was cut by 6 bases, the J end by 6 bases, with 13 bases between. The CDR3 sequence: CAISVSQGDTQYF. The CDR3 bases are TGTGCCATCAGCGTCAGCCAGGGCGATACGCAGTATTTT.

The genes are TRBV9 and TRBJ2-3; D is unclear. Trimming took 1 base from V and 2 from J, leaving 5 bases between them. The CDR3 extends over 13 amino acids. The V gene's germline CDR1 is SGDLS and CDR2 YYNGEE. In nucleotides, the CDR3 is TGTGCCAGCAGCGTATTGTACACAGATACGCAGTATTTT. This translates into CASSVLYTDTQYF.

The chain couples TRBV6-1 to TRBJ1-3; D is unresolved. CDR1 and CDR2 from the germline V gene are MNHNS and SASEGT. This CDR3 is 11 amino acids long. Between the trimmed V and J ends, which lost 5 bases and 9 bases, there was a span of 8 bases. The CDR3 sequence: CASSRDLTIYF. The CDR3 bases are TGTGCCAGCAGTCGCGACCTCACCATATATTTT.

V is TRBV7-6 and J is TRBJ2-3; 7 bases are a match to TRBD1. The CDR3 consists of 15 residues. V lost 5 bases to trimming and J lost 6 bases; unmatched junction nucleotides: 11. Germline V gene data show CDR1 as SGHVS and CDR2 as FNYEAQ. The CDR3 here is CASSPLGTARDTQYF. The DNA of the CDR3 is TGTGCCAGCAGCCCTCTGGGGACAGCCCGGGATACGCAGTATTTT. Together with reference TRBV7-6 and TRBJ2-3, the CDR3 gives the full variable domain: GAGVSQSPRYKVTKRGQDVALRCDPISGHVSLYWYRQALGQGPEFLTYFNYEAQQDKSGLPNDRFSAERPEGSISTLTIQRTEQRDSAMYRCASSPLGTARDTQYFGPGTRLTVL.

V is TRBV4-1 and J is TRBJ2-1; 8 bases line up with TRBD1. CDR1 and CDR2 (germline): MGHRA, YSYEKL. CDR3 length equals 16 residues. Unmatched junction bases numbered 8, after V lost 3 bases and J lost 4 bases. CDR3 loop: CASSHYGQGKYNEQFF. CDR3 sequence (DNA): TGCGCCAGCAGCCACTATGGACAGGGAAAATACAATGAGCAGTTCTTC.

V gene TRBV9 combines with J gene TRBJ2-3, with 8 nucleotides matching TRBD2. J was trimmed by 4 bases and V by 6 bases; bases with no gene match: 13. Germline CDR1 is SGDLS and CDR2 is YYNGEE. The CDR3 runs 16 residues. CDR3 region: CASTDPASGSSDTQYF. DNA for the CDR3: TGTGCCAGCACCGACCCGGCCAGCGGGAGCTCAGATACGCAGTATTTT.

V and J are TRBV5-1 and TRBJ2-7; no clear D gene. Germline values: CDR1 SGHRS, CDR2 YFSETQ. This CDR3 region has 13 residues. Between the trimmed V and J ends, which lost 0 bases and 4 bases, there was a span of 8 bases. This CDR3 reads CASSLDWKYEQYF. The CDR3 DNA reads TGCGCCAGCAGCTTGGATTGGAAATACGAGCAGTACTTC.

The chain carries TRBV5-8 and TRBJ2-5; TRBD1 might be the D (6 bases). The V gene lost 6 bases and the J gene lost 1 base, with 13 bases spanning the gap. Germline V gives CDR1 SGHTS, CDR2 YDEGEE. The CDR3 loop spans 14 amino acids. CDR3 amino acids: CASKRQAVQETQYF. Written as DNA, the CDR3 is TGTGCCAGCAAAAGACAGGCTGTCCAAGAGACCCAGTACTTC. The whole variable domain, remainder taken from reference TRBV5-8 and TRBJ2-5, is EAGVTQSPTHLIKTRGQQATLRCSPISGHTSVYWYQQALGLGLQFLLWYDEGEERNRGNFPPRFSGRQFPNYSSELNVNALELEDSALYLCASKRQAVQETQYFGPGTRLLVL.

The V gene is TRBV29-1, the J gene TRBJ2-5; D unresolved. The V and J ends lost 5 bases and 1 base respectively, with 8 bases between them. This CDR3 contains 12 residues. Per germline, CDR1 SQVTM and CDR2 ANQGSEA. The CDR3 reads CSVREGQETQYF. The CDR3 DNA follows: TGCAGCGTTAGGGAAGGCCAAGAGACCCAGTACTTC.

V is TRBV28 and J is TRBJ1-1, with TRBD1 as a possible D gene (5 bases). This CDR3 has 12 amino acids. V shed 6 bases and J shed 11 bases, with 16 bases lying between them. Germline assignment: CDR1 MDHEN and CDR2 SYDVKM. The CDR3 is CASRSERGGAFF. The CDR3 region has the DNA TGTGCCAGCAGGTCTGAACGGGGCGGCGCTTTCTTT.